One and the same sample provided the 28 T cell receptor beta chains below, sequenced in a study of shared clonotypes between healthy human individuals. Only in-frame clones appear in the TCRdb table, and some are missing; sequencing was by immunoSEQ multiplex PCR. The sample holds 900,000 to 1,200,000 clones, around three quarters seen once. The specimen sequenced was memory CD4+ T cells from PBMCs. The subset is: CD45RA-negative fraction. Source of these receptors: a man between 18 and 35 years old in good health. Some clones in this sample may be carry-over from other donors' samples.

The chain recombines TRBV19 with TRBJ1-5; D is uncertain. Trimming took 7 bases from V and 2 from J, leaving 15 bases between them. Germline V gene sequence: CDR1 LNHDA, CDR2 SQIVND (reference sequence). The CDR3 has 15 residues. CDR3 loop: CASTLTGLGNQPQHF. The DNA for the CDR3 is TGTGCCAGTACCCTAACGGGGTTGGGCAATCAGCCCCAGCATTTT. Filled out from reference TRBV19 and TRBJ1-5, the complete variable domain reads DGGITQSPKYLFRKEGQNVTLSCEQNLNHDAMYWYRQDPGQGLRLIYYSQIVNDFQKGDIAEGYSVSREKKESFPLTVTSAQKNPTAFYLCASTLTGLGNQPQHFGDGTRLSIL.

This chain links TRBV5-3 with TRBJ1-1; 9 nucleotides match TRBD1. TRBV5-3 is an ORF, with its function uncertain. After removal of 4 bases from V and 0 bases from J, the junction contained 7 bases not matched to a gene. The CDR3 extends over 16 amino acids. CDR3 residues: CARSLTGGGMNTEAFF. The CDR3 coding sequence is TGTGCCAGAAGCCTGACAGGGGGAGGGATGAACACTGAAGCTTTCTTT.

The chain is built from TRBV27 and TRBJ2-5; TRBD2 matches at 10 bases. V gave up 5 bases and J gave up 11 bases; unmatched junction bases: 8. This CDR3 contains 13 residues. The V gene's germline CDR1 is MNHEY and CDR2 SMNVEV (reference sequence). CDR3 loop: CASSTQGLAAQYF. CDR3 DNA sequence: TGTGCCAGCAGTACCCAAGGACTAGCGGCACAGTACTTC.

This clone was seen more than once but under ten times. The junction shows a germline mismatch at one end, possibly a read error. J is TRBJ2-7 and V is TRBV10-3; D is ambiguous. Germline V gene sequence: CDR1 ENHRY, CDR2 SYGVKD. The CDR3 runs to 13 residues. For the CDR3, the DNA is TGTGCCATCGGTGATGAGCAGGACGGCGAGCAGTACTTC. This encodes CAIGDEQDGEQYF.

As concerns this clone: Since a much larger clone is just one base distant, this may be a read error. The J gene is TRBJ2-3, the V gene TRBV20-1; maybe TRBD2 (5 bases). Looked up from germline, CDR1 is DFQATT and CDR2 is SNEGSKA (reference sequence). This CDR3 spans 10 amino acids. CDR3 sequence: CGAGMDTQYF. The CDR3 region has the DNA TGCGGCGCGGGTATGGATACGCAGTATTTT.

This clone was seen a handful of times. Additional DNA sequences in this sample encode the identical CDR3. J is TRBJ2-6 and V is TRBV5-6; D unclear. The ends were cut back, 0 bases at V and 0 bases at J, with 1 base in the middle. The CDR3 has 14 residues. Germline V gene lookup returns CDR1 SGHDT and CDR2 YYEEEE. This CDR3 reads CASSLGSGANVLTF. CDR3 DNA: TGTGCCAGCAGCTTGGGCTCTGGGGCCAACGTCCTGACTTTC.

V is TRBV28 and J is TRBJ2-5, with 9 positions matching TRBD2. The length of the CDR3 is 19 residues. In germline, CDR1 is MDHEN, CDR2 SYDVKM. The junction had 15 bases not matched to a gene; V was cut back by 1 base and J by 3 bases. The CDR3 bases are TGTGCCAGCAGTTTATCGGTCTGGGGGCTAGCGGGAATTAAAGAGACCCAGTACTTC. It specifies CASSLSVWGLAGIKETQYF.

The chain has TRBV7-9 and TRBJ2-1, with D possibly TRBD2 on 6 matching bases. The CDR3 is 13 amino acids. V was cut by 3 bases and J by 9 bases, with 12 bases left in between. Germline assignment: CDR1 SEHNR and CDR2 FQNEAQ (reference sequence). The CDR3, as DNA: TGTGCCAGCAGCTTCGAGACTAGGAGTGAGCAGTTCTTC. Encoded protein: CASSFETRSEQFF.

Concerning this clone itself: Only one base separates this from a far larger clonotype, so it likely reflects a read error. In nucleotides, the CDR3 is TGTGCCAGCAGCTACCTCGGTGGAAACTATGGCTACATCTTC. Encoded protein: CASSYLGGNYGYIF. The gene calls are TRBV6-1 and TRBJ1-2; D gene unclear. The CDR3 extends over 14 amino acids. Germline CDR1 MNHNS, CDR2 SASEGT.

V gene TRBV27 combines with J gene TRBJ1-1; TRBD1 agrees at 8 bases. Germline V lookup: CDR1 MNHEY, CDR2 SMNVEV (reference sequence). The V segment lost 3 bases and the J segment 1 base; nucleotides outside the gene matches: 4. The CDR3 covers 15 residues. The CDR3 coding sequence is TGTGCCAGCAGTTTCGTTGGGACAGGGAACACTGAAGCTTTCTTT. It encodes CASSFVGTGNTEAFF.

This clone showed up many times. This chain uses TRBV19 with TRBJ2-2; a possible D gene is TRBD1 (6 bases). The CDR3 runs 15 residues. The germline V gene encodes CDR1 LNHDA and CDR2 SQIVND (reference sequence). Trimming cost V 3 bases and J 5 bases, with 13 bases left between them. CDR3 DNA sequence: TGTGCCAGTAGTATCCAGGGGCGCAGGACCGGGGAGCTGTTTTTT. Its translation: CASSIQGRRTGELFF.

This chain joins TRBV13 and TRBJ1-1; D gene uncertain. In germline, CDR1 is PRHDT, CDR2 FYEKMQ (reference sequence). CDR3 size: 12 residues. The V end was cut by 5 bases, the J end by 10 bases, with 14 bases between. The CDR3 protein is CASSLLGSPAFF. The CDR3 nucleotides are TGTGCCAGCAGCCTACTGGGGTCTCCAGCTTTCTTT.

This clone has a single count. In the same sample, other DNA sequences code for this CDR3. V is TRBV2 and J is TRBJ1-5, with unresolved D. CDR1 SNHLY and CDR2 FYNNEI come from the germline V gene. There are 13 residues in the CDR3. The ends were cut back, 7 bases at V and 0 bases at J, with 7 bases in the middle. The CDR3 DNA follows: TGTGCCAGCATGCGGGATAGCAATCAGCCCCAGCATTTT. Its translation is CASMRDSNQPQHF.

The gene calls are TRBV14 and TRBJ2-7, with D maybe TRBD2 (5 bases). V was shortened by 2 bases and J by 3 bases, with 14 bases between the two germline ends. The CDR3 sequence is 15 residues long. CDR1 and CDR2 from the germline V gene are SGHDN and FVKESK. The CDR3 DNA sequence: TGTGCCAGCAGCCAAACGGGATTCTTTGTCTACGAGCAGTACTTC. This encodes CASSQTGFFVYEQYF.

V is TRBV5-1 and J is TRBJ2-1; 9 positions match TRBD2. V lost 7 bases and J lost 5; bases outside the gene matches: 7. The CDR3 extends over 14 amino acids. Germline V gene data show CDR1 as SGHRS and CDR2 as YFSETQ. The CDR3 DNA reads TGCGCCAGCCGCCGACTAGCGGATCACAATGAGCAGTTCTTC. Translating it yields CASRRLADHNEQFF.

The chain employs TRBV5-4 and TRBJ2-2, with D possibly TRBD2 on 6 matching bases. The CDR3 sequence is 16 residues long. CDR1 SGHNT and CDR2 YYREEE come from the germline V gene (reference sequence). Between the trimmed V and J ends, which lost 3 bases and 1 base, there was a span of 13 bases. CDR3 DNA sequence: TGTGCCAGCAGCTCGCGGGACCAGAGGAACACCGGGGAGCTGTTTTTT. Protein: CASSSRDQRNTGELFF.

The rearrangement joins TRBV28 to TRBJ1-2; 10 bases are shared with TRBD1. CDR3 length equals 16 residues. V was pared by 0 bases and J by 7 bases, with 8 bases of the junction left unmatched. Germline V gives CDR1 MDHEN, CDR2 SYDVKM. CDR3 residues: CASSLWLGQGIGGYTF. CDR3 bases: TGTGCCAGCAGTTTATGGTTGGGACAGGGGATCGGTGGCTACACCTTC.

The table lists this clone with a few counts. The CDR3 bases are TGTGCCAGCAGCTTGTTAGCGGCTGACAATGAGCAGTTCTTC. It codes for CASSLLAADNEQFF. This chain uses TRBV5-4 with TRBJ2-1, with D tentatively TRBD2 (6 bases). Germline CDR1 SGHNT, CDR2 YYREEE (reference sequence). This CDR3 spans 14 amino acids. V dropped 1 base and J dropped 5 bases, with 10 bases sitting between them.

V and J are TRBV7-8 and TRBJ2-1, with D possibly TRBD2 on 6 matching bases. CDR3 size: 14 residues. Trimming removed 6 bases from V and 6 bases from J, with 15 bases in between. Per the germline V gene, CDR1 is SGHVS and CDR2 is FQNEAQ. The DNA for the CDR3 is TGTGCCAGCAGGTCATGGAGGGCCGGCAATGAGCAGTTCTTC. It translates to CASRSWRAGNEQFF.

This clone was detected only once. A far larger clone is only one base removed, so a read error is likely. The sample holds other DNA sequences that translate to the same CDR3. The chain joins TRBV30 to TRBJ1-5, with unresolved D. From germline, CDR1 is GTSNPN and CDR2 SVGIG (reference sequence). CDR3 length: 13 residues. The V end was cut by 0 bases, the J end by 7 bases, with 10 bases between. The CDR3, as DNA: TGTGCCTGGAGTGTAACCGGGAACCAGCCCCAGCATTTT. This gives the protein CAWSVTGNQPQHF.

The rearrangement joins TRBV21-1 to TRBJ1-1; the DNA was not used to check the table's D call, TRBD1. TRBV21-1 is recorded as a pseudogene. The CDR3 is 16 amino acids. CDR3 loop: CASSTRGTQRPTEAFF. The CDR3 bases are TGTGCCAGCAGCACTAGGGGTACACAGAGACCCACTGAAGCTTTCTTT.

The chain carries TRBV6-6 and TRBJ1-2; 8 bases line up with TRBD1. J gave up 7 bases and V 7 bases, and 8 bases lay outside the gene matches. CDR1 is MNHNY, CDR2 SVGAGI, per germline (reference sequence). The CDR3 is 13 residues long. The CDR3 protein is CASTQQGEGGYTF. The CDR3 nucleotides are TGTGCCAGCACCCAACAGGGGGAGGGTGGCTACACCTTC.

The J gene is TRBJ2-7, the V gene TRBV30; D remains unclear. Trimming shortened V by 1 base and J by 5 bases, and 6 bases separated the two germline ends. Germline CDR1 reads GTSNPN; CDR2 reads SVGIG (reference sequence). This CDR3 comprises 11 residues. Here the CDR3 reads CAWSALDEQYF. In nucleotides, the CDR3 is TGTGCCTGGAGTGCCCTGGACGAGCAGTACTTC.

V usage is TRBV28 and J usage is TRBJ1-6; TRBD1 aligns across 10 bases. This CDR3 comprises 16 residues. CDR1 is MDHEN, CDR2 SYDVKM, per germline. V dropped 6 bases and J dropped 5; count of bases not matched to a gene: 7. The CDR3 spells CASSDRGQGDNSPLHF. The DNA for the CDR3 is TGTGCCAGCAGCGACAGAGGACAGGGGGATAATTCACCCCTCCACTTT.

This chain links TRBV5-1 with TRBJ1-1; possible D gene TRBD1, 6 bases. The germline V gene has CDR1 SGHRS and CDR2 YFSETQ. Trimming shortened V by 8 bases and J by 6 bases, and 14 bases separated the two germline ends. The CDR3 sequence is 12 residues long. This CDR3 is CASCRDISEAFF. The CDR3 nucleotides are TGCGCCAGTTGCCGGGACATCTCTGAAGCTTTCTTT.

V gene TRBV6-6 combines with J gene TRBJ1-5; the D is unclear. The CDR3 is 13 residues long. Germline V gives CDR1 MNHNY, CDR2 SVGAGI (reference sequence). The germline V and J ends were trimmed by 4 bases and 9 bases, with 13 bases remaining between them. The CDR3 loop reads CASSSTGLGPQHF. The DNA for the CDR3 is TGTGCCAGCAGTTCGACGGGCCTCGGGCCCCAGCATTTT.

Turning to this clone: A single base is all that separates this from a far larger clone, so a read error is likely. The same CDR3 is also encoded by other DNA sequences in this sample. The gene calls are TRBV30 and TRBJ1-4; D ambiguous. This CDR3 contains 14 residues. V lost 4 bases and J 8 bases, leaving 17 bases between the germline ends. CDR1 is GTSNPN, CDR2 SVGIG, per germline (reference sequence). The DNA of the CDR3 is TGTGCCTGGACCGCAAGCCCCGCCGGGGAAAAACTGTTTTTT. It codes for CAWTASPAGEKLFF.

V gene TRBV7-3 combines with J gene TRBJ2-5, with 9 bases that match TRBD2. In germline, CDR1 is SGHTA, CDR2 FQGTGA. J was trimmed by 9 bases and V by 5 bases; bases with no gene match: 16. This CDR3 is built from 16 residues. CDR3 bases: TGTGCCAGCAGCCCCCGGTTGGCTAGCGGGACCCAGGCCCAGTACTTC. Translating it yields CASSPRLASGTQAQYF.